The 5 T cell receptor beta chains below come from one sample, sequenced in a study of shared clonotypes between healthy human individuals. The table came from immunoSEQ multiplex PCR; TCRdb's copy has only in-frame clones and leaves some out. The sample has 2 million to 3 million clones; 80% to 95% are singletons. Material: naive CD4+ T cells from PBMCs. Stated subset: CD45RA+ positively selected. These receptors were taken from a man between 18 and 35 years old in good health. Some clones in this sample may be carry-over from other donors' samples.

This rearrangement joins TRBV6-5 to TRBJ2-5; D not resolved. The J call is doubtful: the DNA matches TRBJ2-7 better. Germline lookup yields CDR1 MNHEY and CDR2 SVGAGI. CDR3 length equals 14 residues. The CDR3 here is CASKSADPSYEQYF. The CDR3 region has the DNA TGTGCCAGCAAGAGTGCGGACCCATCCTACGAGCAGTACTTC.

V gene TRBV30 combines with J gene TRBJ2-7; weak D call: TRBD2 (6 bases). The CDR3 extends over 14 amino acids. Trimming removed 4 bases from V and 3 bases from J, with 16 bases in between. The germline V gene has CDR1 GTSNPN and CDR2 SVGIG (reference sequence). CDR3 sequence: CAWTLGTGYYEQYF. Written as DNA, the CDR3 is TGTGCCTGGACCCTCGGGACTGGATACTACGAGCAGTACTTC.

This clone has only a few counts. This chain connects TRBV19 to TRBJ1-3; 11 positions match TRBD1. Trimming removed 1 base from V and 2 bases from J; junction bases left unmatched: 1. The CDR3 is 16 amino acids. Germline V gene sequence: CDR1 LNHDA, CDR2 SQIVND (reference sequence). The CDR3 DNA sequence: TGTGCCAGTAGTATAGCGGACAGGGGGCCTGGAAACACCATATATTTT. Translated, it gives CASSIADRGPGNTIYF.

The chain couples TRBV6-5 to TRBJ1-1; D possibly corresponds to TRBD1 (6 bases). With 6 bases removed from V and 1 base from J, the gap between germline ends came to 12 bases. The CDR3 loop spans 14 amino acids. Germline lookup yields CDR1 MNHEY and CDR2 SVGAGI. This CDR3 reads CASSPPGANTEAFF. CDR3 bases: TGTGCCAGCAGCCCCCCGGGGGCGAACACTGAAGCTTTCTTT.

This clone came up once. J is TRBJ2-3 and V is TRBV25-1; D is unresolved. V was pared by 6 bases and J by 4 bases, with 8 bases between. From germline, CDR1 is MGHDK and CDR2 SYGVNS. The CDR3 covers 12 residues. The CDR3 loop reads CASRPVADTQYF. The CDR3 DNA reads TGTGCCAGCAGACCCGTTGCAGATACGCAGTATTTT.